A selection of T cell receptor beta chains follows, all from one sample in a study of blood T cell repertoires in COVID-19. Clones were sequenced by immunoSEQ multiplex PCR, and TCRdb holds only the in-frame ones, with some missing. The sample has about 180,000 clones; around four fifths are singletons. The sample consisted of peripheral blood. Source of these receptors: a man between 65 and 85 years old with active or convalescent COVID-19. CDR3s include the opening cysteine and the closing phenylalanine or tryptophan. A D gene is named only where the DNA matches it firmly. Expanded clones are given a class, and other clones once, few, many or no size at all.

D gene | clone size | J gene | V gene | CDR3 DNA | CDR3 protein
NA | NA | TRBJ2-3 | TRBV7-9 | TGTGCCAGCAGCCCGAGCTGGCGGTCTAGCACAGATACGCAGTATTTT | CASSPSWRSSTDTQYF
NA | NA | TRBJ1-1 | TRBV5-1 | TGCGCCAGCAGCTTGGGAGAGAACACTGAAGCTTTCTTT | CASSLGENTEAFF
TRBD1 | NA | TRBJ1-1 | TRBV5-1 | TGCGCCAGCAGCACAGGACAGGGGCGGAACACTGAAGCTTTCTTT | CASSTGQGRNTEAFF
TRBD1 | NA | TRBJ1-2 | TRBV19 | TGTGCCAGTAGTACCGCCTGGGACAGGGCGCGGGGCTACACCTTC | CASSTAWDRARGYTF
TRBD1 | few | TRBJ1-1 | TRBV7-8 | TGTGCCAGCAGCCTCGGACAGGGTTTAATGAACACTGAAGCTTTCTTT | CASSLGQGLMNTEAFF
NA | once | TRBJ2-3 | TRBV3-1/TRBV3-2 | TGTGCCAGCAGCCATGATAGCAGTGCAGATACGCAGTATTTT | CASSHDSSADTQYF
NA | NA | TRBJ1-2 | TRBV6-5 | TGTGCCAGCAGCTTAGCAATGGGCTATGGCTACACCTTC | CASSLAMGYGYTF
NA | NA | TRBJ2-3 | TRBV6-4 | TGTGCCAGCAGTCTGGACTATTCCACAGATACGCAGTATTTT | CASSLDYSTDTQYF
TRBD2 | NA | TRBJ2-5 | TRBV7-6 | TGTGCCAGCAGCTTAGAGACTAGCTTCGGGGAGACCCAGTACTTC | CASSLETSFGETQYF
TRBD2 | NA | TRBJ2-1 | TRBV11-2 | TGTGCCAGCTTAGGACTAGATGAGCAGTTCTTC | CASLGLDEQFF
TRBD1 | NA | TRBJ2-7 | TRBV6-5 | TGTGCCAGCTTTCGGACAGGGGGGAGAGAGCAGTACTTC | CASFRTGGREQYF
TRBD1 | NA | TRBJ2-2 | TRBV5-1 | TGCGCCAGCAGCACACCCCGGACAGGGGGGAACACCGGGGAGCTGTTTTTT | CASSTPRTGGNTGELFF
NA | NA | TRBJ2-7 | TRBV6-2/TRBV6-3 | TGTGCCAGCAGTTACCCCACCCTCGGCGAGCAGTACTTC | CASSYPTLGEQYF
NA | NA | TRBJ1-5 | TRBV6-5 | TGTGCCAGCAGTTACTCGCGCGGGACTCAGCCCCAGCATTTT | CASSYSRGTQPQHF
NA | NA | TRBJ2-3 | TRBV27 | TGTGCCAGCAGGGTACAGGGTCCCACAGATACGCAGTATTTT | CASRVQGPTDTQYF
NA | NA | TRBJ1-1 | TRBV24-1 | TGTGCCACCAGTGGACAGGACTTAAGGAACACTGAAGCTTTCTTT | CATSGQDLRNTEAFF
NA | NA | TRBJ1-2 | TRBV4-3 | TGCGCCAGCAGCCAAGACCAGGGAATACAGTATGGCTACACCTTC | CASSQDQGIQYGYTF
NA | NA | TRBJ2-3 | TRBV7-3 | TGTGCCACAATAACGGCAGGGGCCCCAGGAACAGATACGCAGTATTTT | CATITAGAPGTDTQYF
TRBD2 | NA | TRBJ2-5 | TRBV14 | TGTGCCAGCAGCCAAGATCTAGCGGGAAAAAAGACCCAGTACTTC | CASSQDLAGKKTQYF
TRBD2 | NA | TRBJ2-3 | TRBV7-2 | TGTGCCAGCAGTCGGGGACTAGCGGGGGTCACAGATACGCAGTATTTT | CASSRGLAGVTDTQYF
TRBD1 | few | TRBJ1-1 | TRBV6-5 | TGTGCCAGCAGCTTGGACAGGCAGGAAGCTTTCTTT | CASSLDRQEAFF
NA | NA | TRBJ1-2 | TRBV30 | TGTGCCTGGAGTAAAGGGGGATGGGCCTATGGCTACACCTTC | CAWSKGGWAYGYTF
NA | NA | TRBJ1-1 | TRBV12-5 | TGTGCTAGTGGTTTGGTGGTGGGCCCCAGGACTGAAGCTTTCTTT | CASGLVVGPRTEAFF
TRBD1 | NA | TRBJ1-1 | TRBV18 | TGTGCCAGCTCACCTTTAGGACAGGGGGACACTGAAGCTTTCTTT | CASSPLGQGDTEAFF
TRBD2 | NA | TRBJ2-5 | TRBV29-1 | TGCAGCACCTCCCAGGGAGGGGAGACCCAGTACTTC | CSTSQGGETQYF
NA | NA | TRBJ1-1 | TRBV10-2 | TGCGCCAGCAGCCTCAAGAGGAACACTGAAGCTTTCTTT | CASSLKRNTEAFF
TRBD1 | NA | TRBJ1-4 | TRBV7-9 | TGTACCAGCAGCCCACCGGGACAGGGGGCTGGAAAACTGTTTTTT | CTSSPPGQGAGKLFF
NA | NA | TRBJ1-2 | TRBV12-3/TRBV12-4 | TGTGCCAGCAGTTTAAGCAGGGTATATGGCTACACCTTC | CASSLSRVYGYTF
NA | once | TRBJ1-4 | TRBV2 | TGTGCCAGCAGTTGGTCAGGGGCGAATGAAAAACTGTTTTTT | CASSWSGANEKLFF
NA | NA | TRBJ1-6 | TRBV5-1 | TGCGCCAGCAGCTTGGTTGGGACATGGGATTCACCCCTCCACTTT | CASSLVGTWDSPLHF
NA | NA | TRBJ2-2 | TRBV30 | TGTGCCTGGAGTTACAGGGATACCGGGGAGCTGTTTTTT | CAWSYRDTGELFF
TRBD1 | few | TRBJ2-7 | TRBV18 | TGTGCCAGCTCACCAGGTTCGACAGGGAACTCCTACGAGCAGTACTTC | CASSPGSTGNSYEQYF
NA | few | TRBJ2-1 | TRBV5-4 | TGTGCCAGCAGCTGGGGAGCGGGTCACTACAATGAGCAGTTCTTC | CASSWGAGHYNEQFF
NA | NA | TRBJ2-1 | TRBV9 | TGTGCCAGCAGCGTTACTAGGGTCCCCTACAATGAGCAGTTCTTC | CASSVTRVPYNEQFF
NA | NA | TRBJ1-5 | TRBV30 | TGTGCCTGGGCCCAGGGGATGGGCAATCAGCCCCAGCATTTT | CAWAQGMGNQPQHF
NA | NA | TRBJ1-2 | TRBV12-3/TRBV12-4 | TGTGCCAGCAGCGAAGACAATAACTATGGCTACACCTTC | CASSEDNNYGYTF
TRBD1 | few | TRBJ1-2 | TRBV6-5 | TGTGCCAGCAGTCCCGGACAGGGGGAGGGTGGCTACACCTTC | CASSPGQGEGGYTF
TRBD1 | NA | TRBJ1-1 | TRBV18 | TGTGCCAGCTCACTTTGGGACAGGGGGCCGAACACTGAAGCTTTCTTT | CASSLWDRGPNTEAFF
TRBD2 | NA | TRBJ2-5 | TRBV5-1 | TGCGCCAGCAGTATAGCGGGGGGTGAGACCCAGTACTTC | CASSIAGGETQYF
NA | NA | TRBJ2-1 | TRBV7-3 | TGTGCCAGCAGCCTGACAGGATTGGATGAGCAGTTCTTC | CASSLTGLDEQFF
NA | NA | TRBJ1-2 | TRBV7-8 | TGTGCCAGCAGCTTAGTAGAGAGCGATGGCTACACCTTC | CASSLVESDGYTF
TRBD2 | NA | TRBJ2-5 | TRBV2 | TGTGCCAGCAGGGAGACTAGCAACCAAGAGACCCAGTACTTC | CASRETSNQETQYF
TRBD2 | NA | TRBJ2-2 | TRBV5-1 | TGCGCCAGCAGTTTAGACGGAGCGGGAGTGAACACCGGGGAGCTGTTTTTT | CASSLDGAGVNTGELFF
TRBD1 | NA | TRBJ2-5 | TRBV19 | TGTGCCAGTAGCACGGGACAGGGTTGGCAAGAGACCCAGTACTTC | CASSTGQGWQETQYF
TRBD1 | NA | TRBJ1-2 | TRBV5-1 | TGCGCCAGCAGCTTAGACAGGGCGCAACCTAACTATGGCTACACCTTC | CASSLDRAQPNYGYTF